This is a list of T cell receptor beta chains from one sample in a study of identical twins. Via MiXCR, TCRdb re-called the 5' RACE reads, giving one row per CDR3 protein. The sample includes under 1 million distinct CDR3 sequences, about 12% of them seen just once. The same data also contributed to another study, on yellow fever vaccine responses in identical twins.

The source material was PBMCs. The receptor source for this set is a woman aged 18 to 35 in good health. Each CDR3 is given with its conserved first and last residue. A D gene is named only where the DNA matches it firmly. Part of the rows lack a size; the others show once, few, many or a class for expanded clones.

clone size: NA; D gene: NA; J gene: TRBJ2-5; V gene: TRBV29-1; CDR3 DNA: TGCAGCGTTGTAGGCGGGATAGTCTACCAAGAGACCCAGTACTTC; CDR3 protein: CSVVGGIVYQETQYF
clone size: NA; D gene: NA; J gene: TRBJ1-2; V gene: TRBV27; CDR3 DNA: TGTGCCAGCAACCCCCAACTAGACAGTCCCTATGGCTACACCTTC; CDR3 protein: CASNPQLDSPYGYTF
clone size: NA; D gene: NA; J gene: TRBJ2-2; V gene: TRBV28; CDR3 DNA: TGTGCCAGCAGCCGCTCCGGGACAACGAACACCGGGGAGCTGTTTTTT; CDR3 protein: CASSRSGTTNTGELFF
clone size: NA; D gene: NA; J gene: TRBJ2-3; V gene: TRBV12-3/TRBV12-4; CDR3 DNA: TGTGCCAGCAGTTCGATGGGAGATACGCAGTATTTT; CDR3 protein: CASSSMGDTQYF
clone size: many; D gene: NA; J gene: TRBJ1-5; V gene: TRBV29-1; CDR3 DNA: TGCAGCGTTGGAGGAGATCAGCCCCAGCATTTT; CDR3 protein: CSVGGDQPQHF
clone size: NA; D gene: TRBD2; J gene: TRBJ2-3; V gene: TRBV20-1; CDR3 DNA: TGCAGTGCTAGAGATTTAAGGGGAACGCCGCGGGAGGGAATAAGCACAGATACGCAGTATTTT; CDR3 protein: CSARDLRGTPREGISTDTQYF
clone size: NA; D gene: NA; J gene: TRBJ1-2; V gene: TRBV5-5; CDR3 DNA: TGTGCCAGCAGCTTGGTGGTCAGGGAAGGCTATGGCTACACCTTC; CDR3 protein: CASSLVVREGYGYTF
clone size: few; D gene: TRBD2; J gene: TRBJ2-3; V gene: TRBV12-3/TRBV12-4; CDR3 DNA: TGTGCCAGCAGCCGCCTAGCGGGAGGGCGGGGAGATACGCAGTATTTT; CDR3 protein: CASSRLAGGRGDTQYF
clone size: few; D gene: NA; J gene: TRBJ2-1; V gene: TRBV5-1; CDR3 DNA: TGCGCCAGCAGCTATGGACTGTCACCCTACAATGAGCAGTTCTTC; CDR3 protein: CASSYGLSPYNEQFF
clone size: NA; D gene: NA; J gene: TRBJ1-2; V gene: TRBV29-1; CDR3 DNA: TGCAGCGTTGCCGATACCGACAGGCCCTCTGGATATGGCTACACCTTC; CDR3 protein: CSVADTDRPSGYGYTF
clone size: NA; D gene: NA; J gene: TRBJ2-1; V gene: TRBV11-1; CDR3 DNA: TGTGCCAGCAGCTTGGGGGAGGACAATGAGCAGTTCTTC; CDR3 protein: CASSLGEDNEQFF
clone size: few; D gene: TRBD2; J gene: TRBJ2-3; V gene: TRBV24-1; CDR3 DNA: TGTGCCACCAGTGATCTAGCGGGGTTCTCAGATACGCAGTATTTT; CDR3 protein: CATSDLAGFSDTQYF
clone size: NA; D gene: TRBD1; J gene: TRBJ2-6; V gene: TRBV20-1; CDR3 DNA: TGCAGTGCTAGAGTGATTAAAGGGACAGTCGAGAGGGCCAACGTCCTGACTTTC; CDR3 protein: CSARVIKGTVERANVLTF
clone size: few; D gene: NA; J gene: TRBJ2-1; V gene: TRBV20-1; CDR3 DNA: TGCAGTGCGGAACCGTACAATGAGCAGTTCTTC; CDR3 protein: CSAEPYNEQFF
clone size: few; D gene: NA; J gene: TRBJ2-7; V gene: TRBV6-5; CDR3 DNA: TGTGCCAGCAGTTACTCCGCGGTGGCCTACGAGCAGTACTTC; CDR3 protein: CASSYSAVAYEQYF
clone size: NA; D gene: NA; J gene: TRBJ2-2; V gene: TRBV5-6; CDR3 DNA: TGTGCCAGCAGCCGGGACGAGAACACCGGGGAGCTGTTTTTT; CDR3 protein: CASSRDENTGELFF
clone size: few; D gene: TRBD1; J gene: TRBJ1-2; V gene: TRBV6-1; CDR3 DNA: TGTGCCAGCAGAGCACAGGGGATCTATGGCTACACCTTC; CDR3 protein: CASRAQGIYGYTF
clone size: few; D gene: NA; J gene: TRBJ1-6; V gene: TRBV6-6; CDR3 DNA: TGTGCCAGCAGTAATACAGGGAATTCACCCCTCCACTTT; CDR3 protein: CASSNTGNSPLHF
clone size: NA; D gene: NA; J gene: TRBJ2-6; V gene: TRBV2; CDR3 DNA: TGTGCCAGCATGTCAGAGACTGGGGCCAACGTCCTGACTTTC; CDR3 protein: CASMSETGANVLTF
clone size: NA; D gene: TRBD2; J gene: TRBJ2-1; V gene: TRBV12-3/TRBV12-4; CDR3 DNA: TGTGCCAGCAGTTACAGCGGGAGGGCGGATAATGAGCAGTTCTTC; CDR3 protein: CASSYSGRADNEQFF
clone size: NA; D gene: NA; J gene: TRBJ1-4; V gene: TRBV24-1; CDR3 DNA: TGTGCCACCAGTGATTCTGGGGGGGGTTATGAAAAACTGTTTTTT; CDR3 protein: CATSDSGGGYEKLFF
clone size: NA; D gene: NA; J gene: TRBJ1-1; V gene: TRBV20-1; CDR3 DNA: TGCAGTGCCGACCCGGGCCTTCCGAACACTGAAGCTTTCTTT; CDR3 protein: CSADPGLPNTEAFF
clone size: few; D gene: NA; J gene: TRBJ1-2; V gene: TRBV2; CDR3 DNA: TGTGCCAGCAGTGCATCGGCAGGGGCCTATTCTAACTATGGCTACACCTTC; CDR3 protein: CASSASAGAYSNYGYTF
clone size: few; D gene: NA; J gene: TRBJ2-7; V gene: TRBV12-3/TRBV12-4; CDR3 DNA: TGTGCCAGCACCCTCCGCGGACAGCCCTACGAGCAGTACTTC; CDR3 protein: CASTLRGQPYEQYF
clone size: few; D gene: NA; J gene: TRBJ2-2; V gene: TRBV7-9; CDR3 DNA: TGTGCCAGCAGCCTACGGAACCCAGGGAGCACCGGGGAGCTGTTTTTT; CDR3 protein: CASSLRNPGSTGELFF
clone size: NA; D gene: TRBD2; J gene: TRBJ2-3; V gene: TRBV20-1; CDR3 DNA: TGCAGTGCCTCCGGACTAGCGGGGAGCACAGATACGCAGTATTTT; CDR3 protein: CSASGLAGSTDTQYF
clone size: many; D gene: NA; J gene: TRBJ1-5; V gene: TRBV24-1; CDR3 DNA: TGTGCCACCGGGGGGGGCTTGCGTCAGCCCCAGCATTTT; CDR3 protein: CATGGGLRQPQHF
clone size: many; D gene: TRBD1; J gene: TRBJ1-1; V gene: TRBV12-3/TRBV12-4; CDR3 DNA: TGTGCCAGCAGTCCCTTCGGGACAGAAAATGAAGCTTTCTTT; CDR3 protein: CASSPFGTENEAFF
clone size: few; D gene: TRBD2; J gene: TRBJ2-7; V gene: TRBV28; CDR3 DNA: TGTGCCAGCAGTGCCCTAGGGACTAGCGGTTCCTACGAGCAGTACTTC; CDR3 protein: CASSALGTSGSYEQYF
clone size: NA; D gene: NA; J gene: TRBJ2-7; V gene: TRBV5-1; CDR3 DNA: TGCGCCAGCAGCTTGTCGCCACCAACCTACGAGCAGTACTTC; CDR3 protein: CASSLSPPTYEQYF
clone size: once; D gene: NA; J gene: TRBJ2-3; V gene: TRBV20-1; CDR3 DNA: TGCAGTGCTAGAGTCTCGGTCGGTGGCGCCCGCACAGATACGCAGTATTTT; CDR3 protein: CSARVSVGGARTDTQYF
clone size: NA; D gene: NA; J gene: TRBJ2-1; V gene: TRBV20-1; CDR3 DNA: TGCAGTGCTAGGGGACTCCCTTTCGGCGAGCAGTTCTTC; CDR3 protein: CSARGLPFGEQFF
clone size: many; D gene: NA; J gene: TRBJ2-1; V gene: TRBV5-5; CDR3 DNA: TGTGCCAGCAGCCCACAGTCGGCCAGCTACAATGAGCAGTTCTTC; CDR3 protein: CASSPQSASYNEQFF
clone size: few; D gene: TRBD2; J gene: TRBJ2-1; V gene: TRBV28; CDR3 DNA: TGTGCCAGCAGTTCGGTACTAGCGGGGGGCGGTAATGAGCAGTTCTTC; CDR3 protein: CASSSVLAGGGNEQFF
clone size: many; D gene: TRBD1; J gene: TRBJ1-1; V gene: TRBV12-3/TRBV12-4; CDR3 DNA: TGTGCCAGCAGTACGCTACAGGGGGTCCGTACTGAAGCTTTCTTT; CDR3 protein: CASSTLQGVRTEAFF
clone size: few; D gene: TRBD2; J gene: TRBJ2-1; V gene: TRBV10-3; CDR3 DNA: TGTGCCATCAGACAAGCGGGGTACAATGAGCAGTTCTTC; CDR3 protein: CAIRQAGYNEQFF
clone size: NA; D gene: NA; J gene: TRBJ1-1; V gene: TRBV28; CDR3 DNA: TGTGCCAGCAGGCACGCCTCCGAGCTAAACACTGAAGCTTTCTTT; CDR3 protein: CASRHASELNTEAFF
clone size: NA; D gene: NA; J gene: TRBJ2-6; V gene: TRBV7-2; CDR3 DNA: TGTGCCAGCAGCTTAGGGTACCAGACCTCTGGGGCCAACGTCCTGACTTTC; CDR3 protein: CASSLGYQTSGANVLTF
clone size: NA; D gene: NA; J gene: TRBJ2-1; V gene: TRBV3-1; CDR3 DNA: TGTGCCACCTCCCTGGGCGCTCACTCCTACAATGAGCAGTTCTTC; CDR3 protein: CATSLGAHSYNEQFF
clone size: NA; D gene: NA; J gene: TRBJ1-2; V gene: TRBV20-1; CDR3 DNA: TGCAGTGCTGCTATTAAGGGGATTGGCTACACCTTC; CDR3 protein: CSAAIKGIGYTF
clone size: NA; D gene: TRBD2; J gene: TRBJ2-4; V gene: TRBV24-1; CDR3 DNA: TGTGCCACCAGTGCCGGAGGGACTACATCTCAGTACTTC; CDR3 protein: CATSAGGTTSQYF
clone size: NA; D gene: NA; J gene: TRBJ2-5; V gene: TRBV7-7; CDR3 DNA: TGTGCCAGCAGCTTAACCGGGGGCGCGGGTCAAGAGACCCAGTACTTC; CDR3 protein: CASSLTGGAGQETQYF
clone size: NA; D gene: TRBD2; J gene: TRBJ2-2; V gene: TRBV2; CDR3 DNA: TGTGCCAGATCGACTAGCGGGGGGGCAAGTACCGGGGAGCTGTTTTTT; CDR3 protein: CARSTSGGASTGELFF
clone size: NA; D gene: TRBD2; J gene: TRBJ2-2; V gene: TRBV28; CDR3 DNA: TGTGCCAGCAGAGTAGCGGGAGTGGCCGGGGAGCTGTTTTTT; CDR3 protein: CASRVAGVAGELFF
clone size: NA; D gene: TRBD2; J gene: TRBJ2-1; V gene: TRBV19; CDR3 DNA: TGTGCCAGTTTTCCCGGGACTAGCGGGAGGAGCTCCTACAATGAGCAGTTCTTC; CDR3 protein: CASFPGTSGRSSYNEQFF
clone size: few; D gene: NA; J gene: TRBJ2-1; V gene: TRBV5-1; CDR3 DNA: TGCGCCAGCAGCCTAGGCTTTGGAGGCTCGGATGAGCAGTTCTTC; CDR3 protein: CASSLGFGGSDEQFF
clone size: few; D gene: NA; J gene: TRBJ2-5; V gene: TRBV5-1; CDR3 DNA: TGCGCCAGCAGCTTGAACCAGGGTGGGCTCGCGGAGACCCAGTACTTC; CDR3 protein: CASSLNQGGLAETQYF
clone size: NA; D gene: NA; J gene: TRBJ2-5; V gene: TRBV5-1; CDR3 DNA: TGCGCCAGCAGTTCCTCGAGGGGCTACGCCCAAGAGACCCAGTACTTC; CDR3 protein: CASSSSRGYAQETQYF
clone size: NA; D gene: NA; J gene: TRBJ2-1; V gene: TRBV2; CDR3 DNA: TGTGCCAGCAGGGTGGAGAAGGGGAATGAGCAGTTCTTC; CDR3 protein: CASRVEKGNEQFF
clone size: NA; D gene: NA; J gene: TRBJ2-1; V gene: TRBV20-1; CDR3 DNA: TGCAGTGCTAGATCTGGTTACGGGGTGGGTGAGCAGTTCTTC; CDR3 protein: CSARSGYGVGEQFF
clone size: many; D gene: TRBD1; J gene: TRBJ1-1; V gene: TRBV6-5; CDR3 DNA: TGTGCCAGCAGTTCCAGGGGGCGCGGGACTGAAGCTTTCTTT; CDR3 protein: CASSSRGRGTEAFF
clone size: NA; D gene: TRBD1; J gene: TRBJ2-1; V gene: TRBV5-1; CDR3 DNA: TGCGCCAGCAGCATGCAGGGGGCGGGTAACAATGAGCAGTTCTTC; CDR3 protein: CASSMQGAGNNEQFF
clone size: many; D gene: NA; J gene: TRBJ2-1; V gene: TRBV11-2; CDR3 DNA: TGTGCCAGCAGCCCTTGGGGGTTAAGCTCCTACAATGAGCAGTTCTTC; CDR3 protein: CASSPWGLSSYNEQFF
clone size: few; D gene: NA; J gene: TRBJ1-5; V gene: TRBV6-2/TRBV6-3; CDR3 DNA: TGTGCCAGCAGTTTGGTAGAGGGCCATCAGCCCCAGCATTTT; CDR3 protein: CASSLVEGHQPQHF
clone size: NA; D gene: NA; J gene: TRBJ1-1; V gene: TRBV4-1; CDR3 DNA: TGCGCCAGCAGCCAAGATCTAAGGATAAGGGGGTCGAACACTGAAGCTTTCTTT; CDR3 protein: CASSQDLRIRGSNTEAFF
clone size: NA; D gene: TRBD2; J gene: TRBJ2-5; V gene: TRBV6-2/TRBV6-3; CDR3 DNA: TGTGCCAGCAGTTACGAGCTAGCGGGGGGGCAAGAGACCCAGTACTTC; CDR3 protein: CASSYELAGGQETQYF
clone size: many; D gene: TRBD1; J gene: TRBJ2-1; V gene: TRBV24-1; CDR3 DNA: TGTGCCACCAGTGACCCTACAGGGGTGGCGAATGAGCAGTTCTTC; CDR3 protein: CATSDPTGVANEQFF
clone size: many; D gene: TRBD2; J gene: TRBJ2-7; V gene: TRBV7-3; CDR3 DNA: TGTGCCAGCTCCCCGGGACTAGCGGACGAGCAGTACTTC; CDR3 protein: CASSPGLADEQYF
clone size: many; D gene: NA; J gene: TRBJ1-1; V gene: TRBV12-3/TRBV12-4; CDR3 DNA: TGTGCCAGCAGTTTAGTGGCAGGTAGGGACACTGAAGCTTTCTTT; CDR3 protein: CASSLVAGRDTEAFF
clone size: few; D gene: NA; J gene: TRBJ2-5; V gene: TRBV2; CDR3 DNA: TGTGCCAGCAACCTTATCCGGGAGACCCAGTACTTC; CDR3 protein: CASNLIRETQYF